This T cell receptor (beta chain) was recorded in a study of blood T cells in healthy people across ages. This clonotype was seen a handful of times. Its target is unknown. Peripheral blood was drawn, roughly 10 milliliters per donor. Researchers isolated at least 7 million PBMCs per sample. Per sample, no less than 5.5 micrograms of total RNA were extracted. Trimming stripped 2 bases from V and 2 bases from J, with 7 bases between. CDR3 length: 13 amino acids. Germline V CDR1 and CDR2: MNHNY, SVGAGI (reference sequence). Next came a second PCR, run for about 6 to 12 cycles, which used a sample-barcoded 5' primer along with a J-beta primer mix. TCRdb itself ran the 5' RACE reads through MiXCR, one entry per CDR3 protein. The sample lists nearly 1 million distinct CDR3 sequences, roughly 51% occurring once. The study, taken as a whole, reports: The study found more naive CD4+ cells and higher diversity in long-lived than aged donors.

The sequenced sample consisted of blood. The chain employs TRBV6-6 and TRBJ2-7; D is unresolved. The sequence was obtained from a woman aged 55-69 years in good health. The CDR3 DNA reads TGTGCCAGCAGTTACATGGCTACCTACGAGCAGTACTTC. Its protein product is CASSYMATYEQYF.